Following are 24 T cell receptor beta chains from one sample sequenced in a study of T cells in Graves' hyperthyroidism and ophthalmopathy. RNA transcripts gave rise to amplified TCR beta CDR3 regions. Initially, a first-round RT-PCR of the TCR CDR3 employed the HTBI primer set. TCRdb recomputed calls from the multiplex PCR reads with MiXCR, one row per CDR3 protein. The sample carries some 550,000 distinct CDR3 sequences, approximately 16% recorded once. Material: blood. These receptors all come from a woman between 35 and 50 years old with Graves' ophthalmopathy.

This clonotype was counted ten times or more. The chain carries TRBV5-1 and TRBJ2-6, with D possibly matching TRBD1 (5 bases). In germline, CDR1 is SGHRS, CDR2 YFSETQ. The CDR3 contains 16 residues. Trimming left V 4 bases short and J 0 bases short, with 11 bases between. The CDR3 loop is CASSSGHVSGANVLTF. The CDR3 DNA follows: TGCGCCAGCAGCAGTGGACACGTCTCTGGGGCCAACGTCCTGACTTTC.

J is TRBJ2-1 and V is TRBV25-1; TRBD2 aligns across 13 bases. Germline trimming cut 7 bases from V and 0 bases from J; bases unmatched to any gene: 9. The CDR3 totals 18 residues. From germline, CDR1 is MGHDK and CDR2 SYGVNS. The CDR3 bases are TGTGCCAGCAATGACGGGACTAGCGGGACTAGCTCCTACAATGAGCAGTTCTTC. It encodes CASNDGTSGTSSYNEQFF.

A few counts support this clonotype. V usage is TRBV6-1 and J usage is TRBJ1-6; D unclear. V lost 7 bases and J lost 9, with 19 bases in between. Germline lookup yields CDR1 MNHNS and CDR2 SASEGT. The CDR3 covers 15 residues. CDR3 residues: CASIEQTDKGSPLHF. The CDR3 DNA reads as TGTGCCAGCATCGAACAGACCGACAAGGGTTCACCCCTCCACTTT.

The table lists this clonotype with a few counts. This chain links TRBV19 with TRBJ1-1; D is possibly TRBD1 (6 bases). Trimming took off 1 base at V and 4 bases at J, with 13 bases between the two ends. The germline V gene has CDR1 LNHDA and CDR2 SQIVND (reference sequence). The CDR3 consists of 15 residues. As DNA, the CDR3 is TGTGCCAGTAGTATAGTCGGAGGGGGAAGCACTGAAGCTTTCTTT. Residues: CASSIVGGGSTEAFF.

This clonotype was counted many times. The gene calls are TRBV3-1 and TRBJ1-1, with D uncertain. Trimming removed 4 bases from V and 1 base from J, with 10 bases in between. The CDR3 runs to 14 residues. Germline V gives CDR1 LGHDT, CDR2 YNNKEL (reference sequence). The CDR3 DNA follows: TGTGCCAGCAGCCCTAGTCCCAGGAACACTGAAGCTTTCTTT. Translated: CASSPSPRNTEAFF.

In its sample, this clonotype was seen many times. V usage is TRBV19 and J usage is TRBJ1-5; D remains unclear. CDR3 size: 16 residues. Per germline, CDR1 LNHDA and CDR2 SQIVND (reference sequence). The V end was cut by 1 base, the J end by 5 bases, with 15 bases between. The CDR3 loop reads CASSIVPRPGDQPQHF. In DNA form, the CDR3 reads TGTGCCAGTAGTATAGTCCCCAGGCCTGGGGATCAGCCCCAGCATTTT.

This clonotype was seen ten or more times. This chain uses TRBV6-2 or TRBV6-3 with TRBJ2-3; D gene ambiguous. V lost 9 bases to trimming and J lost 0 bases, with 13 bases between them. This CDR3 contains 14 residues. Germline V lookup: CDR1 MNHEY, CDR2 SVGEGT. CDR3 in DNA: TGTGCCAGTTCCTCTACCGTTAGCACAGATACGCAGTATTTT. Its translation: CASSSTVSTDTQYF.

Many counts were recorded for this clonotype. Here the CDR3 DNA reads TGTGCCAGCAGTTTTGGAGGGGGCCCCCTCTACGAGCAGTACTTC. Residues: CASSFGGGPLYEQYF. The rearrangement uses TRBV28 and TRBJ2-7, with D perhaps TRBD1 (7 bases). The CDR3 loop spans 15 amino acids. Trimming shortened V by 3 bases and J by 3 bases, and 15 bases separated the two germline ends. CDR1 is MDHEN and CDR2 is SYDVKM in the germline V gene.

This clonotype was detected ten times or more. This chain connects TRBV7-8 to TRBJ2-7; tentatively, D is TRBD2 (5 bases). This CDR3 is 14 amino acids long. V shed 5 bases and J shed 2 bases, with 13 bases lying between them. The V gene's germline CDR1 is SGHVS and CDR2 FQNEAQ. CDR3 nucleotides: TGTGCCAGCAGCGGACCGGGGTCCACCTACGAGCAGTACTTC. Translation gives CASSGPGSTYEQYF.

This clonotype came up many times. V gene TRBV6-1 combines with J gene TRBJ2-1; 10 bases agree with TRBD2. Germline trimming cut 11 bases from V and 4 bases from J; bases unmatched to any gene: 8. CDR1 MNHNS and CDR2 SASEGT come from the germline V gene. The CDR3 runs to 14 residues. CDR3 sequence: CAGTPGLAYNEQFF. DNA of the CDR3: TGTGCCGGCACCCCGGGACTAGCGTACAATGAGCAGTTCTTC.

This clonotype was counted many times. The CDR3 DNA sequence: TGTGCCAGCAGTCTCTCAATACTAAGGGGGCTCAATCAGCCCCAGCATTTT. Its protein product is CASSLSILRGLNQPQHF. The chain links TRBV12-3 or TRBV12-4 to TRBJ1-5; the match to TRBD1 covers 7 bases. This CDR3 region has 17 residues. The junction had 13 bases not matched to a gene; V was cut back by 5 bases and J by 3 bases.

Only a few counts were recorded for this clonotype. CDR3 sequence (DNA): TGTGCCAGCAGTTTGCGGGACAGGGCCCTGTACTTC. Translated: CASSLRDRALYF. The chain carries TRBV28 and TRBJ2-5; 9 positions agree with TRBD1. Looked up from germline, CDR1 is MDHEN and CDR2 is SYDVKM. The CDR3 consists of 12 residues. V gave up 3 bases and J gave up 13 bases; unmatched junction bases: 6.

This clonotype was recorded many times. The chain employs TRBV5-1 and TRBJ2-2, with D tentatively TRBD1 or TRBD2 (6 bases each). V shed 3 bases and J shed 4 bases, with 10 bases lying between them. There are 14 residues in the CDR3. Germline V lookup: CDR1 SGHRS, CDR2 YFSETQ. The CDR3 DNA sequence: TGCGCCAGCAGCTGGACGGGGGCCACCGGGGAGCTGTTTTTT. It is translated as CASSWTGATGELFF. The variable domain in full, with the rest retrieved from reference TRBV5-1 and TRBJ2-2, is KAGVTQTPRYLIKTRGQQVTLSCSPISGHRSVSWYQQTPGQGLQFLFEYFSETQRNKGNFPGRFSGRQFSNSRSEMNVSTLELGDSALYLCASSWTGATGELFFGEGSRLTVL.

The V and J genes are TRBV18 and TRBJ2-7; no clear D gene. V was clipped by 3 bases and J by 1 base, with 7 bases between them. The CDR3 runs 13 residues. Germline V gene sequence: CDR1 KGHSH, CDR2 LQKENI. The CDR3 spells CASSPSSSYEQYF. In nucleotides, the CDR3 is TGTGCCAGCTCACCTTCCAGTTCCTACGAGCAGTACTTC.

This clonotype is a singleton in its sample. The CDR3 DNA is TGTGCCAGCAGATTGACCGGGAATTCGGACACCGGGGAGCTGTTTTTT. Amino acids: CASRLTGNSDTGELFF. The chain employs TRBV5-8 and TRBJ2-2; weak D call: TRBD2 (5 bases). Trimming took 5 bases from V and 3 from J, leaving 17 bases between them. The CDR3 totals 16 residues. Germline assignment: CDR1 SGHTS and CDR2 YDEGEE.

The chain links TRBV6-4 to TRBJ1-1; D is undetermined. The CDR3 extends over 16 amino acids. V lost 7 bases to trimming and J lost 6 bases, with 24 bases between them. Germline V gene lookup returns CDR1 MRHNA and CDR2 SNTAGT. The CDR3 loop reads CASTPRAVLKDAEAFF. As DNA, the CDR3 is TGTGCCAGCACCCCCCGGGCCGTACTAAAGGACGCTGAAGCTTTCTTT.

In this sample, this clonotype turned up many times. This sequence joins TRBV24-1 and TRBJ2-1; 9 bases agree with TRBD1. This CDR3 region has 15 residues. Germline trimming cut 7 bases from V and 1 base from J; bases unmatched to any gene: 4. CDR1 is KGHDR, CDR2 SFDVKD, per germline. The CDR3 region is CATSETGGSYNEQFF. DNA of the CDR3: TGTGCCACCAGCGAGACAGGGGGTTCCTACAATGAGCAGTTCTTC.

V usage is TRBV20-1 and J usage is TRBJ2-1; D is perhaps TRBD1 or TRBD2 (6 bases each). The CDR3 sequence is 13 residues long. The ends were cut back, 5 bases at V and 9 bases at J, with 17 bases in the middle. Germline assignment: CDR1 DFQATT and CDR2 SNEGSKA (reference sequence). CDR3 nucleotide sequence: TGCAGTGCTCCGCTAGCGTTAGGGGGTGAGCAGTTCTTC. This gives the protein CSAPLALGGEQFF.

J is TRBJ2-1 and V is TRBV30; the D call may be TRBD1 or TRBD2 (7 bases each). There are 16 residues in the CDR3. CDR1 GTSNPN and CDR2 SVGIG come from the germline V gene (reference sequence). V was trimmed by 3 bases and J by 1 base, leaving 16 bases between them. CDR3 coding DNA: TGTGCCTGGAGCACTGCAGGGGGGGTTTCCTACAATGAGCAGTTCTTC. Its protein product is CAWSTAGGVSYNEQFF. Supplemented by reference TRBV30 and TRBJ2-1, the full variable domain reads SQTIHQWPATLVQPVGSPLSLECTVEGTSNPNLYWYRQAAGRGLQLLFYSVGIGQISSEVPQNLSASRPQDRQFILSSKKLLLSDSGFYLCAWSTAGGVSYNEQFFGPGTRLTVL.

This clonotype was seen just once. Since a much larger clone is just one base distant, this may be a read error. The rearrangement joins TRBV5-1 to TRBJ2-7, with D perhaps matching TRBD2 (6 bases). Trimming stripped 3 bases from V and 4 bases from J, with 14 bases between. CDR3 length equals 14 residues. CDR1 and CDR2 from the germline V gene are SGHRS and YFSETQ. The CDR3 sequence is CASSSKEGAYEQYF. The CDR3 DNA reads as TGCGCCAGCAGCTCGAAGGAGGGTGCATACGAGCAGTACTTC.

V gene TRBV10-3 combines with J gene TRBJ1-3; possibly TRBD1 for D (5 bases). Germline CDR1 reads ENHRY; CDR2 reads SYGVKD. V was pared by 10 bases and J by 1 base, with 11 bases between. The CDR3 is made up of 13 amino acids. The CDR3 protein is CATSRESGNTIYF. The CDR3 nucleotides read TGTGCCACGAGCAGGGAATCTGGAAACACCATATATTTT.

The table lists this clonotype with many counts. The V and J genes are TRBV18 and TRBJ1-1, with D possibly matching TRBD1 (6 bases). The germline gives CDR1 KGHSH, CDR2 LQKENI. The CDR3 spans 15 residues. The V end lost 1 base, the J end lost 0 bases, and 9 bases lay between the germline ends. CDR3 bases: TGTGCCAGCTCACCACACCGGGACATGAACACTGAAGCTTTCTTT. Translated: CASSPHRDMNTEAFF. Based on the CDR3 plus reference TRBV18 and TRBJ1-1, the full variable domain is NAGVMQNPRHLVRRRGQEARLRCSPMKGHSHVYWYRQLPEEGLKFMVYLQKENIIDESGMPKERFSAEFPKEGPSILRIQQVVRGDSAAYFCASSPHRDMNTEAFFGQGTRLTVV.

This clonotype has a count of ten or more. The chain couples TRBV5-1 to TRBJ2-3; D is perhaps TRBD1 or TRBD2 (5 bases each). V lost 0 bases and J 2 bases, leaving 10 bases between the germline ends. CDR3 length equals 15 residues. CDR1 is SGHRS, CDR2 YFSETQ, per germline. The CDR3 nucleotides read TGCGCCAGCAGCTTGGCGGGGCAGTTCACAGATACGCAGTATTTT. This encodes CASSLAGQFTDTQYF.

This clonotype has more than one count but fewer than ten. CDR3 region: CASSADRDSSYEQYF. CDR3 sequence (DNA): TGCGCCAGCAGCGCTGACCGGGACAGCTCCTACGAGCAGTACTTC. The chain is built from TRBV10-1 and TRBJ2-7, with 7 bases that match TRBD1. CDR1 WNHNN and CDR2 SYGVQD come from the germline V gene (reference sequence). The CDR3 totals 15 residues. The V gene end was trimmed by 6 bases and the J gene end by 0 bases; junction bases not matched to a gene: 8.